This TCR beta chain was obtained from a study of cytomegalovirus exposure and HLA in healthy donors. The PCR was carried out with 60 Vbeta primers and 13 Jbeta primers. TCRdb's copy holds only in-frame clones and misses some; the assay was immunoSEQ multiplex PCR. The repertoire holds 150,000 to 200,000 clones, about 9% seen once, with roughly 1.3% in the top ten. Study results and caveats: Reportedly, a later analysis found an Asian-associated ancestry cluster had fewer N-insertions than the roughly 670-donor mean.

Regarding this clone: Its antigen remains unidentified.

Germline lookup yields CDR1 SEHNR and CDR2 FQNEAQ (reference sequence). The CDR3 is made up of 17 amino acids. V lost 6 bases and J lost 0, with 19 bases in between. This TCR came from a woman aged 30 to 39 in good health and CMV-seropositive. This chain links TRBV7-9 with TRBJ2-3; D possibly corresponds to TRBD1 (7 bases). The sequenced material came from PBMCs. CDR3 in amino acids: CASRSGGGGASTDTQYF. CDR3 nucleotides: TGTGCCAGCAGGTCAGGAGGGGGCGGAGCTAGCACAGATACGCAGTATTTT.